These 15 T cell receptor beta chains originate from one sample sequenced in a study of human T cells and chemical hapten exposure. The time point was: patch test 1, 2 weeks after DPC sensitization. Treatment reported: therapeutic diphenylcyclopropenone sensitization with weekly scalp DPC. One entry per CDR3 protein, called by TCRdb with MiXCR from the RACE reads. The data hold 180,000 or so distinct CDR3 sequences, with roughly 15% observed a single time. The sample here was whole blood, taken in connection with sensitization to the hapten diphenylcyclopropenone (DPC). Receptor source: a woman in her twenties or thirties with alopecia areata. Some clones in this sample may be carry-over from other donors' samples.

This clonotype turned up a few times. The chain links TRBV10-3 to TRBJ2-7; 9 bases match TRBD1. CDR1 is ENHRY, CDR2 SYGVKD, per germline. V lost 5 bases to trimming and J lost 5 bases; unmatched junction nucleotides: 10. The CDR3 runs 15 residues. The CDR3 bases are TGTGCCATCAGTCGCCGGGACAGGGATTTCGACGAGCAGTACTTC. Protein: CAISRRDRDFDEQYF.

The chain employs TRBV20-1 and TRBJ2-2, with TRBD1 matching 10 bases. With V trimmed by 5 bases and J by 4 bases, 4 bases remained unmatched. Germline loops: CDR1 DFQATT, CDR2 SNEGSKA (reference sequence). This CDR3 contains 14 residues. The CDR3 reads CSAGTGVSTGELFF. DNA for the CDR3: TGCAGTGCTGGGACAGGGGTTAGCACCGGGGAGCTGTTTTTT.

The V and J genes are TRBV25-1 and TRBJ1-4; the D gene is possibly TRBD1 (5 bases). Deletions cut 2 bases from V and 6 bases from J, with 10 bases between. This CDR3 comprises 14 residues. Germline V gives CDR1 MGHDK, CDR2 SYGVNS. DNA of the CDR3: TGTGCCAGCAGTGAAGCGGGGCGCGATGAAAAACTGTTTTTT. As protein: CASSEAGRDEKLFF.

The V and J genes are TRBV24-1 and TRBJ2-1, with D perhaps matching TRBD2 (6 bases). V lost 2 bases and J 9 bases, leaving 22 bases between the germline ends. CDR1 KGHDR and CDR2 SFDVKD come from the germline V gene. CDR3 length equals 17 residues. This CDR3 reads CATSDWGGERRSGEQFF. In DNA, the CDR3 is TGTGCCACCAGTGATTGGGGCGGGGAACGGAGGAGTGGTGAGCAGTTCTTC.

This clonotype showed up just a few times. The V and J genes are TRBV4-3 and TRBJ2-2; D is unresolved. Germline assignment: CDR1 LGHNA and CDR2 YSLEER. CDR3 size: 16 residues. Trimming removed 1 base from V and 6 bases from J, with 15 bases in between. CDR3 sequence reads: CASSQAYRRSAGELFF. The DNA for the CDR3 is TGCGCCAGCAGCCAAGCTTATCGGAGATCGGCCGGGGAGCTGTTTTTT.

Here the CDR3 reads CATSYQGHEQFF. DNA of the CDR3: TGTGCCACCTCGTATCAGGGTCATGAGCAGTTCTTC. V and J are TRBV24-1 and TRBJ2-1; a possible D gene is TRBD1 (5 bases). Per germline, CDR1 KGHDR and CDR2 SFDVKD. This CDR3 contains 12 residues. Trimming cost V 9 bases and J 8 bases, with 13 bases left between them.

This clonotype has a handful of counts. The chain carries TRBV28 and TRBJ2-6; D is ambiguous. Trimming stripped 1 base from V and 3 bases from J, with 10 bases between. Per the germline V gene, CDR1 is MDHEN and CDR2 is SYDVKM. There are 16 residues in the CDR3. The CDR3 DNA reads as TGTGCCAGCAGTTTATATAGTAAGATTGGGGCCAACGTCCTGACTTTC. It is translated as CASSLYSKIGANVLTF.

The CDR3 protein is CASSQIGGEQYF. CDR3 in DNA: TGTGCCAGCAGCCAAATCGGGGGGGAGCAGTACTTC. V and J are TRBV28 and TRBJ2-7, with 7 nucleotides matching TRBD2. The length of the CDR3 is 12 residues. Germline V gives CDR1 MDHEN, CDR2 SYDVKM. The V and J ends lost 6 bases and 7 bases, in that order; junction bases with no gene match: 6.

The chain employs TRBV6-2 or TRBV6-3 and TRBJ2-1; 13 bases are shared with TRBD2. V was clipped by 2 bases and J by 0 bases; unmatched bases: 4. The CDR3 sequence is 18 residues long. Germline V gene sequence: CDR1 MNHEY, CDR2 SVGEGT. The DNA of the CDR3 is TGTGCCAGCAGTTACCCTACTAGCGGGAGGGCCTCCTACAATGAGCAGTTCTTC. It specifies CASSYPTSGRASYNEQFF.

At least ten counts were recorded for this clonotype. The CDR3 region is CSGGQGNEKLFF. The DNA of the CDR3 is TGCAGCGGGGGACAGGGAAATGAAAAACTGTTTTTT. The chain is built from TRBV29-1 and TRBJ1-4; 9 bases line up with TRBD1. The CDR3 loop spans 12 amino acids. The germline V gene has CDR1 SQVTM and CDR2 ANQGSEA. Losses at the gene ends were 7 bases for V and 5 bases for J; bases not matched to a gene: 2.

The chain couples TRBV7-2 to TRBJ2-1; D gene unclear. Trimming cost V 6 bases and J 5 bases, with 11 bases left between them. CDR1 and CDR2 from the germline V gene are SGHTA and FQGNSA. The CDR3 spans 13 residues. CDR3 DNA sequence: TGTGCCAGCAGACATGACGGAAACAATGAGCAGTTCTTC. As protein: CASRHDGNNEQFF.

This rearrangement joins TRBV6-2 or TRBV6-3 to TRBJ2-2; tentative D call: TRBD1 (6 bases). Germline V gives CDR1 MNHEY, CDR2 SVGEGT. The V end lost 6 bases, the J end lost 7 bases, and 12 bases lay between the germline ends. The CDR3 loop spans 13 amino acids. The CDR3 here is CASRDRGVGELFF. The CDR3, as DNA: TGTGCCAGCAGGGACAGAGGTGTCGGGGAGCTGTTTTTT.

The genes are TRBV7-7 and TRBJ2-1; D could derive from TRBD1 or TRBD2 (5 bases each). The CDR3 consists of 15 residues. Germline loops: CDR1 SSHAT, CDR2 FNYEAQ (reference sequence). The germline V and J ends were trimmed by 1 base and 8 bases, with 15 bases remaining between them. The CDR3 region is CASSLGPGTRDEQFF. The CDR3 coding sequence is TGTGCCAGCAGCTTAGGCCCGGGGACCCGGGATGAGCAGTTCTTC.

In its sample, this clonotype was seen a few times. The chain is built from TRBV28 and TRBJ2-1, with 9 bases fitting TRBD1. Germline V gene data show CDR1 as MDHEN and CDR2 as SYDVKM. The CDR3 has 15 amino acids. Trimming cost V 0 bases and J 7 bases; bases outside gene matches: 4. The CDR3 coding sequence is TGTGCCAGCAGTTTATGGGGACAGGGTAAGAATGAGCAGTTCTTC. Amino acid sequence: CASSLWGQGKNEQFF.

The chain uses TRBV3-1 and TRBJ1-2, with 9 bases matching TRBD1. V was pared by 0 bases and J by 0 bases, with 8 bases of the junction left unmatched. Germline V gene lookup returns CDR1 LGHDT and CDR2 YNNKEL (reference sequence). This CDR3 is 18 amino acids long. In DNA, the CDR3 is TGTGCCAGCAGCCAAGACTTGGGACAGGGCCTATCTAACTATGGCTACACCTTC. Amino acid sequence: CASSQDLGQGLSNYGYTF.